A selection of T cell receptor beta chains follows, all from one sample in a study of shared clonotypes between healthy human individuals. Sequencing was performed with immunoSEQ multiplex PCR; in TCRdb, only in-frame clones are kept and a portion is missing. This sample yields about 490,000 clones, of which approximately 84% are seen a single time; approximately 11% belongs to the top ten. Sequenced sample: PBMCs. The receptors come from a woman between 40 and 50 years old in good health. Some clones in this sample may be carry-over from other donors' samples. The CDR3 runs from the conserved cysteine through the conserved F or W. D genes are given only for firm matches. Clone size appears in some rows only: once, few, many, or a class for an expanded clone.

TGTGCCAGCAGCTTGACCGCCTCCTCTGGAAACACCATATATTTT,CASSLTASSGNTIYF,.,TRBJ1-3,TRBV5-6,.
TGTGCCAGCAGCTTAAACAGGGGGCTTTCCTACGAGCAGTACTTC,CASSLNRGLSYEQYF,TRBD1,TRBJ2-7,TRBV11-2,.
TGTGCCAGCACCCGGGACAAGGGTGGCACTGAAGCTTTCTTT,CASTRDKGGTEAFF,.,TRBJ1-1,TRBV28,.
TGTGCCAGCAGTTTTGACGGCGAGTTAATGAGCTCCTACAATGAGCAGTTCTTC,CASSFDGELMSSYNEQFF,.,TRBJ2-1,TRBV27,.
TGCGCCAGCAGCCCTAGCGGGAGTAGCACAGATACGCAGTATTTT,CASSPSGSSTDTQYF,TRBD2,TRBJ2-3,TRBV5-1,once
TGTGCCAGCAGCTTATTCCGAGAATCCGAAAAACTGTTTTTT,CASSLFRESEKLFF,.,TRBJ1-4,TRBV5-6,.
TGTGCCAGCAGCTTAAGAAGGTCAGGTGAGCAGTTCTTC,CASSLRRSGEQFF,.,TRBJ2-1,TRBV5-5,.
TGTGCCAGCAGCCAACCGATCCAGGGTGGGCAGTTCTTC,CASSQPIQGGQFF,.,TRBJ2-1,TRBV7-9,.
TGCAGCGTTGGCCTCGTAGGGGCCGGGGAGCTGTTTTTT,CSVGLVGAGELFF,.,TRBJ2-2,TRBV29-1,.
TGTGCCTGGAAGGGAGGGCCAGATGAGCAGTTCTTC,CAWKGGPDEQFF,TRBD2,TRBJ2-1,TRBV30,.
TGTGCCAGTACGCTGAGGGGACAGGGCATCTCTGGCTATGGCTACACCTTC,CASTLRGQGISGYGYTF,TRBD1,TRBJ1-2,TRBV19,many
TGCAGTGCCCGATTGGATGCTGAAGCTTTCTTT,CSARLDAEAFF,.,TRBJ1-1,TRBV20-1,.
TGTGCCAGCAAAACGTCAGGGAGCACAGATACGCAGTATTTT,CASKTSGSTDTQYF,.,TRBJ2-3,TRBV27,.
TGTGCCAGCAGCTTAATGGGCCCTACTAACTATGGCTACACCTTC,CASSLMGPTNYGYTF,.,TRBJ1-2,TRBV7-2,.
TGTGCCAGCAGTTACTCGAGTGGCAGATCGTACTATGGCTACACCTTC,CASSYSSGRSYYGYTF,.,TRBJ1-2,TRBV6-5,.
TGCGCCAGCAGCTTAGGGGGGACTAGAGGCACAGATACGCAGTATTTT,CASSLGGTRGTDTQYF,TRBD2,TRBJ2-3,TRBV5-1,.
TGTGCCAGCAGGACGGGGCAGGGGTGGAACACTGAAGCTTTCTTT,CASRTGQGWNTEAFF,.,TRBJ1-1,TRBV28,.
TGTGCCAGCAGCCCCCCAGAGGGATGGGTCGGTGGCTACACCTTC,CASSPPEGWVGGYTF,.,TRBJ1-2,TRBV9,.
TGTGCCAGCTCCCCGGGACAGCAAAATGAAAAACTGTTTTTT,CASSPGQQNEKLFF,TRBD1,TRBJ1-4,TRBV18,.